The 21 T cell receptor beta chains in this list originate from one sample, sequenced in a study of CD8+CD57+ T cells in acquired aplastic anemia. Researchers used genomic DNA as the template to profile TCR beta VDJ and CDR3. Each CDR3 protein gets one entry after TCRdb re-called the reads with MiXCR. The sample yields hundreds of thousands of distinct CDR3 sequences, roughly 64% seen once. The source material was sorted CD4+, CD8+, or CD8+CD57+ T cells (not recorded which) from PBMCs. Source of these receptors: a human donor in good health, serving as a control.

The chain joins TRBV2 to TRBJ2-1, with D perhaps given as TRBD1 or TRBD2 (5 bases each). V was pared by 6 bases and J by 11 bases, with 23 bases between. The CDR3 sequence is 15 residues long. Per the germline V gene, CDR1 is SNHLY and CDR2 is FYNNEI. The chain's CDR3 is CASRGRTASPDKQFF. CDR3 sequence (DNA): TGTGCCAGCAGGGGACGCACAGCTAGCCCAGATAAGCAGTTCTTC.

The V gene is TRBV9, the J gene TRBJ2-1; D uncertain. The length of the CDR3 is 15 residues. Trimming removed 9 bases from V and 7 bases from J, with 23 bases in between. Looked up from germline, CDR1 is SGDLS and CDR2 is YYNGEE. The CDR3 spells CATSVSAGLGNEQFF. For the CDR3, the DNA is TGTGCCACCAGTGTCTCTGCCGGGCTCGGGAATGAGCAGTTCTTC.

On this clonotype: The CDR3 ends on some other residue instead of the conserved phenylalanine or tryptophan, so this is likely a read error. The DNA is omitted, as the CDR3 cannot be located on it reliably, and the CDR3 follows TCRdb's listing. The chain employs TRBV7-2 and TRBJ2-7; the tabulated D call, TRBD1, remains unverified against the DNA. The CDR3 is 13 amino acids in total, end residues counted. CDR1 is SGHTA and CDR2 is FQGNSA in the germline V gene. The CDR3 region is CASSLEGGGYIFG.

The chain recombines TRBV7-2 with TRBJ2-7; weak D call: TRBD2 (7 bases). The ends were cut back, 1 base at V and 2 bases at J, with 12 bases in the middle. CDR3 length: 15 residues. Germline CDR1 reads SGHTA; CDR2 reads FQGNSA. The CDR3 region has the DNA TGTGCCAGCAGCTTAGTGGCGGGGGCAGCCTACGAGCAGTACTTC. Its translation: CASSLVAGAAYEQYF.

This clonotype was observed a handful of times. V is TRBV10-3 and J is TRBJ2-2; D gene unclear. This CDR3 is 12 amino acids long. Trimming left V 6 bases short and J 2 bases short, with 4 bases between. CDR1 and CDR2 from the germline V gene are ENHRY and SYGVKD. This CDR3 is CAIRLNTGELFF. The CDR3, as DNA: TGTGCCATCAGACTAAACACCGGGGAGCTGTTTTTT.

The sample holds one count of this clonotype. An end of the junction does not agree with germline; a read error may underlie this. The genes are TRBV9 and TRBJ1-5; maybe TRBD1 (5 bases). The CDR3 extends over 15 amino acids. CDR1 and CDR2 (germline): SGDLS, YYNGEE. The CDR3 sequence is CASSGRVGGGQTQHF. The CDR3 nucleotides are TGTGCCAGCAGCGGTAGGGTGGGGGGGGGTCAGACCCAGCATTTT.

This clonotype showed up many times. The chain uses TRBV20-1 and TRBJ1-1; D remains ambiguous. CDR3 length equals 14 residues. CDR1 is DFQATT and CDR2 is SNEGSKA in the germline V gene (reference sequence). Trimming shortened V by 0 bases and J by 0 bases, and 8 bases separated the two germline ends. CDR3 amino acids: CSARDVRLNTEAFF. For the CDR3, the DNA is TGCAGTGCTAGAGATGTCCGTCTGAACACTGAAGCTTTCTTT.

Notes on this clonotype: One base away lies a much larger clone, so this may be a sequencing read error. The chain combines TRBV7-2 with TRBJ2-3; 8 nucleotides line up with TRBD2. CDR3 length equals 17 residues. Germline CDR1 SGHTA, CDR2 FQGNSA. CDR3 nucleotides: TGCGCCAGCAGCTTGGGTGCGGGGGGCCCTAGCGCAGATACGCAGTATTTT. Its translation is CASSLGAGGPSADTQYF.

The V and J genes are TRBV12-3 or TRBV12-4 and TRBJ2-1; no firm D call. There are 11 residues in the CDR3. Trimming stripped 7 bases from V and 9 bases from J, with 10 bases between. The CDR3 loop is CASTPVAEQFF. The CDR3 DNA sequence: TGTGCCAGCACCCCAGTTGCTGAGCAGTTCTTC.

Comment on this clonotype: Likely a read error: the CDR3 ends without its conserved phenylalanine or tryptophan. This sequence joins TRBV11-2 and TRBJ2-7, with D unresolved. CDR1 and CDR2 from the germline V gene are SGHAT and FQNNGV. The CDR3 has 13 residues. CDR3 bases: TGTGCCACCAGCAGAGATGGAAGAGGAGAGCAGTACACC. It encodes CATSRDGRGEQYT.

The chain combines TRBV19 with TRBJ2-3; weak D call: TRBD2 (6 bases). The tail of the sequence fits TRBJ2-5 better, so the J call may be wrong. The CDR3 runs to 14 residues. Germline CDR1 and CDR2: LNHDA and SQIVND (reference sequence). CDR3 region: CASSRGTEQDAQYF. The CDR3 nucleotides read TGTGCCAGTAGTCGCGGGACGGAGCAAGATGCCCAGTACTTC.

The chain recombines TRBV24-1 with TRBJ2-5; D unresolved. CDR3 length equals 15 residues. CDR1 is KGHDR and CDR2 is SFDVKD in the germline V gene. The V and J ends lost 3 bases and 10 bases respectively, with 20 bases between them. Here the CDR3 reads CATSDTSTDSYDQYF. CDR3 nucleotides: TGTGCCACCAGTGATACCAGCACTGACTCCTACGACCAGTACTTC.

This clonotype was recorded only once. J is TRBJ2-3 and V is TRBV7-2; the D call may be TRBD1 or TRBD2 (7 bases each). Trimming removed 5 bases from V and 10 bases from J, with 25 bases in between. This CDR3 comprises 16 residues. Germline lookup yields CDR1 SGHTA and CDR2 FQGNSA. The DNA of the CDR3 is TGTGCCAGCAGCCCATCCCAGGGGGGGTACTATGACTCGCAGTATTTT. This encodes CASSPSQGGYYDSQYF. The whole variable domain, filled in from reference TRBV7-2 and TRBJ2-3, reads GAGVSQSPSNKVTEKGKDVELRCDPISGHTALYWYRQSLGQGLEFLIYFQGNSAPDKSGLPSDRFSAERTGGSVSTLTIQRTQQEDSAVYLCASSPSQGGYYDSQYFGPGTRLTVL.

This clonotype has a handful of counts. It is unclear where the CDR3 begins or ends on the DNA, so no DNA is shown, and the CDR3 is as TCRdb lists it. The V call is TRBV29-1, the J call TRBJ1-6. Counting both end residues, the CDR3 totals 23 amino acids. Germline CDR1 and CDR2: SQVTM and ANQGSEA. This CDR3 reads CSLGDSALYLCASSLGRDSPLHF.

In the case of this clonotype: The junction differs from germline at one of its ends, possibly a read error. The chain recombines TRBV10-1 with TRBJ2-7, with TRBD2 matching over 8 bases. Germline CDR1 reads WNHNN; CDR2 reads SYGVQD (reference sequence). The CDR3 totals 15 residues. CDR3 sequence: CAGSDSGGGSYEQYF. CDR3 in DNA: TGCGCCGGCAGTGACTCCGGGGGGGGGTCCTACGAGCAGTACTTC.

This clonotype was counted once. The rearrangement joins TRBV9 to TRBJ2-2; D perhaps matches TRBD2 (6 bases). V was trimmed by 0 bases and J by 2 bases, leaving 14 bases between them. There are 17 residues in the CDR3. CDR1 is SGDLS, CDR2 YYNGEE, per germline. The CDR3: CASSVGGGATNTGELFF. The CDR3 DNA reads as TGTGCCAGCAGCGTAGGTGGCGGGGCCACTAACACCGGGGAGCTGTTTTTT.

Turning to this clonotype: Relative to the germline gene, one junction end is altered; a read error may explain this. The genes are TRBV9 and TRBJ1-1; tentative D call: TRBD1 (6 bases). CDR1 is SGDLS, CDR2 YYNGEE, per germline. The CDR3 is 14 residues long. The CDR3: CASSDPGGRTGGIF. DNA for the CDR3: TGTGCCAGCAGCGATCCCGGGGGGAGGACTGGGGGCATCTTT.

The sample holds one count of this clonotype. The chain carries TRBV12-3 or TRBV12-4 and TRBJ2-7, with 11 positions matching TRBD1. CDR3 length: 15 residues. The V and J ends lost 3 bases and 0 bases, in that order; junction bases with no gene match: 1. The CDR3 is CASSLGQGGSYEQYF. The CDR3 DNA reads TGTGCCAGCAGTTTGGGACAGGGGGGCTCCTACGAGCAGTACTTC.

This clonotype has a count of ten or more. V usage is TRBV5-8 and J usage is TRBJ2-7, with 7 bases fitting TRBD2. CDR1 is SGHTS, CDR2 YDEGEE, per germline. CDR3 size: 14 residues. Trimming removed 0 bases from V and 7 bases from J; junction bases left unmatched: 7. CDR3 sequence (DNA): TGTGCCAGCAGCTTGGTTATGGGGGAGGGTGAGCAGTACTTC. It codes for CASSLVMGEGEQYF.

As regards this clonotype: An end of the junction differs from the germline gene, which may be a read error. The rearrangement joins TRBV15 to TRBJ2-2; D is uncertain. The CDR3 covers 15 residues. Germline CDR1 reads LNHNV; CDR2 reads YYDKDF (reference sequence). The CDR3 nucleotides read TGTGCCAGCAGCAGACTGAGTGGTACAACCGACGAGCTGTTTTTT. Amino acids: CASSRLSGTTDELFF.

The chain couples TRBV20-1 to TRBJ1-4; D is unresolved. Germline V gene sequence: CDR1 DFQATT, CDR2 SNEGSKA (reference sequence). The CDR3 extends over 15 amino acids. V was shortened by 6 bases and J by 4 bases, with 18 bases between the two germline ends. The CDR3 region has the DNA TGCAGTGCGAGTGCCCTGGGTCGGTTTAATGAAAAACTGTTTTTT. Protein: CSASALGRFNEKLFF.